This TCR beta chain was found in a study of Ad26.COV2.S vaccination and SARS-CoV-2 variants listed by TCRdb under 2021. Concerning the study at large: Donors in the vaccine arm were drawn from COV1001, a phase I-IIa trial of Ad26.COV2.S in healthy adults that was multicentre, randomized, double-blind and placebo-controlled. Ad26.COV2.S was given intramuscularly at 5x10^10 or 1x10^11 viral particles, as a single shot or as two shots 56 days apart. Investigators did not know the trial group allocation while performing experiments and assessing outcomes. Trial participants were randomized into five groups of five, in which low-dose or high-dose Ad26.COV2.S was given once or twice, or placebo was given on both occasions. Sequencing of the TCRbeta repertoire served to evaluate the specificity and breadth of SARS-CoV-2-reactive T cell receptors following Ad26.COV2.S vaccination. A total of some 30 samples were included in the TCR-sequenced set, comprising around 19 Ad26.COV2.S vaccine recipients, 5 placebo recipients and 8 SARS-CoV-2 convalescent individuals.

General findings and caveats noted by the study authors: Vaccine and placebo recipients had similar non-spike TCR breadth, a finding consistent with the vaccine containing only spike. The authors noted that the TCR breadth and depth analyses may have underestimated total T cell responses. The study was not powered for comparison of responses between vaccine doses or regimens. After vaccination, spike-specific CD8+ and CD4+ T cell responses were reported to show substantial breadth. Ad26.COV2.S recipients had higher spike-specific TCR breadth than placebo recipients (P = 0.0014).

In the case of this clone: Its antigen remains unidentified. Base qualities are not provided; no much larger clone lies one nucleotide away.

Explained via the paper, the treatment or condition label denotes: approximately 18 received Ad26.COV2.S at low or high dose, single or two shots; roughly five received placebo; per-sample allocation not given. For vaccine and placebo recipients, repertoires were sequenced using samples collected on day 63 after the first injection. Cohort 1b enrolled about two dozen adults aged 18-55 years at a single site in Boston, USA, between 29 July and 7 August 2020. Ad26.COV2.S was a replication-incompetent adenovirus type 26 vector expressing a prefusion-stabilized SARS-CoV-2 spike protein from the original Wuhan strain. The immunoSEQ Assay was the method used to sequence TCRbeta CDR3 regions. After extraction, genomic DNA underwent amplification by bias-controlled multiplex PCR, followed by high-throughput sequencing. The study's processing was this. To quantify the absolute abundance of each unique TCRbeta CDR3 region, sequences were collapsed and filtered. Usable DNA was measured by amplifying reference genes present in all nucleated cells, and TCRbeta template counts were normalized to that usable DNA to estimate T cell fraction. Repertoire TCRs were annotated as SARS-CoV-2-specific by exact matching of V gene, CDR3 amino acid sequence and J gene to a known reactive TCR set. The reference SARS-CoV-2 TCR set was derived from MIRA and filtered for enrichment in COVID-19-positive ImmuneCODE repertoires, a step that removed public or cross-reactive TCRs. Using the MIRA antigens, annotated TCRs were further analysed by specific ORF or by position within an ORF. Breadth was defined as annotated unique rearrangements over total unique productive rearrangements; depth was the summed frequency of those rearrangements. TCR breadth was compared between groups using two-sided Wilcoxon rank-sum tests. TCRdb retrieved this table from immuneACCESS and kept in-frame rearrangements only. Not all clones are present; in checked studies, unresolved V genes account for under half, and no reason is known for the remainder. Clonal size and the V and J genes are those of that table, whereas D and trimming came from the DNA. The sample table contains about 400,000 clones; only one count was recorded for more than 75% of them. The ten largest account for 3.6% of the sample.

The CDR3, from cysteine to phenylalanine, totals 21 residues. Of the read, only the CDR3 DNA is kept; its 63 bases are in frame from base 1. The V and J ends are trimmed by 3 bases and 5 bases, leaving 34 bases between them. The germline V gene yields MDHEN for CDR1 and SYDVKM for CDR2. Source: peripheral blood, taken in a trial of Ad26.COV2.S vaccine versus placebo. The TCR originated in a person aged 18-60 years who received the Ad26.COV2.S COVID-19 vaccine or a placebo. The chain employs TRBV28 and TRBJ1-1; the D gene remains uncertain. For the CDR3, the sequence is CASSFFSPPGRRLGEKTEAFF. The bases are TGTGCCAGCAGTTTCTTCTCTCCTCCAGGCAGGCGCCTCGGAGAAAAGACTGAAGCTTTCTTT.